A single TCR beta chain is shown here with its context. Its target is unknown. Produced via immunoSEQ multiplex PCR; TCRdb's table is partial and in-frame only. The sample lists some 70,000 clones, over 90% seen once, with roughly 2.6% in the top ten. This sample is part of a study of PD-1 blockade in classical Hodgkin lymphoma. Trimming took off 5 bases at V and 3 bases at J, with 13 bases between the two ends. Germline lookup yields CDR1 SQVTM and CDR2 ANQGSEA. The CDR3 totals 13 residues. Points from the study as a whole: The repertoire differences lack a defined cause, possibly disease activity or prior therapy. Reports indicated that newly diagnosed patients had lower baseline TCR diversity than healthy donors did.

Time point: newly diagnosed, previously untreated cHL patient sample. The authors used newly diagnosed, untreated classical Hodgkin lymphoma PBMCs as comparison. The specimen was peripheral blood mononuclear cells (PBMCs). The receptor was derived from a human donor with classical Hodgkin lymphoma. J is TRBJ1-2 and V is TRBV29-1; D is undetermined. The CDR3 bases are TGCAGCGTTCCGCGGGATGGAGACTATGGCTACACCTTC. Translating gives CSVPRDGDYGYTF. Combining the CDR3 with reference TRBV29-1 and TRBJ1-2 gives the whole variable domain SAVISQKPSRDICQRGTSLTIQCQVDSQVTMMFWYRQQPGQSLTLIATANQGSEATYESGFVIDKFPISRPNLTFSTLTVSNMSPEDSSIYLCSVPRDGDYGYTFGSGTRLTVV.